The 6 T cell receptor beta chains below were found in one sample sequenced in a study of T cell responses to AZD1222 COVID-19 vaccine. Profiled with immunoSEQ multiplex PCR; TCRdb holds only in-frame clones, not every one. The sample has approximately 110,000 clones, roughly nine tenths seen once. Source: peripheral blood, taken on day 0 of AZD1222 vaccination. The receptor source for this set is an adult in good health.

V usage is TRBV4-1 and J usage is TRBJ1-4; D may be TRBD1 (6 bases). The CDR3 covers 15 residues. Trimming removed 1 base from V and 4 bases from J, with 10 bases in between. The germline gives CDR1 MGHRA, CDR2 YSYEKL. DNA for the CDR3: TGCGCCAGCAGCCAAGCCGCAGGGGTTAATGAAAAACTGTTTTTT. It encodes CASSQAAGVNEKLFF.

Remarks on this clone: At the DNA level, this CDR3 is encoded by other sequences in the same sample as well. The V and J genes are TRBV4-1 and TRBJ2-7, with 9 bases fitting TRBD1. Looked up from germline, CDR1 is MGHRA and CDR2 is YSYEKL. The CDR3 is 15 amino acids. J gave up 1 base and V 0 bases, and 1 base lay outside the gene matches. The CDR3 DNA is TGCGCCAGCAGCCAAGAGGGGACAGGGTCCTACGAGCAGTACTTC. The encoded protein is CASSQEGTGSYEQYF.

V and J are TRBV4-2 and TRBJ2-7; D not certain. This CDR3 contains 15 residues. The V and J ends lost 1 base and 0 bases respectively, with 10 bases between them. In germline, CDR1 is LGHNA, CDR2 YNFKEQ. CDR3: CASSQGLLHSYEQYF. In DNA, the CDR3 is TGTGCCAGCAGCCAAGGGTTGCTGCACTCCTACGAGCAGTACTTC.

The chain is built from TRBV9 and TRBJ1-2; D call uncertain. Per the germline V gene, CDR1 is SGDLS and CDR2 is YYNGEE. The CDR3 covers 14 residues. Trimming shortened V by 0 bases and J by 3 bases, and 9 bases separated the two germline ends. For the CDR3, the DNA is TGTGCCAGCAGCGTAGGTGGCACCCACTATGGCTACACCTTC. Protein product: CASSVGGTHYGYTF.

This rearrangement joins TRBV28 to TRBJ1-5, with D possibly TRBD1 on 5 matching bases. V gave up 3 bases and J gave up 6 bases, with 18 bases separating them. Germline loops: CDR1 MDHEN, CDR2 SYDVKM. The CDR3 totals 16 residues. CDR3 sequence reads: CASSFHNWGGSQPQHF. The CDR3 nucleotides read TGTGCCAGCAGTTTCCACAACTGGGGGGGGTCTCAGCCCCAGCATTTT.

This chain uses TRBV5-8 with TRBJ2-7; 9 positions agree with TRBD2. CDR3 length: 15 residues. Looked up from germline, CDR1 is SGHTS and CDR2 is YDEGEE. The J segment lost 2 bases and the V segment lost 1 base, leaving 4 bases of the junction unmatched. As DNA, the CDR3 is TGTGCCAGCAGCTTGCAGCGGGGGGCTGCCTACGAGCAGTACTTC. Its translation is CASSLQRGAAYEQYF.